The subject of this entry is one T cell receptor beta chain. The sample is drawn from a study of identical twins. This CDR3 contains 12 residues. With 6 bases removed from V and 14 bases from J, the gap between germline ends came to 14 bases. Each donor was a healthy Caucasian. A universal primer site was incorporated via template switching, and the cDNA contained unique molecular identifiers. One entry per CDR3 protein results from TCRdb running MiXCR on the 5' RACE reads. The sample contains over 500,000 distinct CDR3 sequences, approximately 22% of which appear only once. These data are also associated with another study on T cells expressing NK-cell markers. This second report adds: Roughly 6 donors had dominant NKG2C+ clonotypes that comprised roughly 1.0-8% of their CD8+ T cells. Nothing established the HCMV specificity of expanded NKG2C+ T cell clones.

The chain is built from TRBV12-3 or TRBV12-4 and TRBJ1-6; no reliable D call. Sequencing input: CD4+ T cells sorted from blood. The sequence derives from a woman younger than 35 in good health. This CDR3 is CASRLGDSSLHF. The CDR3 DNA sequence: TGTGCCAGCAGACTCGGAGATTCTTCCCTCCACTTT.